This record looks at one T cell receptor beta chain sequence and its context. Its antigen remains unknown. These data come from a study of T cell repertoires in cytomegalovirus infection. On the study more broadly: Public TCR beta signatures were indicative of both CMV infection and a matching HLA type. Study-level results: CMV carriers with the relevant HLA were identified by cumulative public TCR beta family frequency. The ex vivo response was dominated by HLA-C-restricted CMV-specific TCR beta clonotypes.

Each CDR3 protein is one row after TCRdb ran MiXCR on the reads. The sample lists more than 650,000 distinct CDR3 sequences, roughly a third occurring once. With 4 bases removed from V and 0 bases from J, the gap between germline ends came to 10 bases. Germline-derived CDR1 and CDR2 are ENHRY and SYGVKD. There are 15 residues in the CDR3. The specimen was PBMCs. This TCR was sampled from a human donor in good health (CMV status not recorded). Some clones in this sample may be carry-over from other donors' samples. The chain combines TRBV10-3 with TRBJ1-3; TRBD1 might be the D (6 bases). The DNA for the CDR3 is TGTGCCATCAGTGTCACAGGGCCCTCTGGAAACACCATATATTTT. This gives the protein CAISVTGPSGNTIYF.